This is a list of T cell receptor beta chains from one sample in a study of cytomegalovirus exposure and HLA in healthy donors. The repertoire was sequenced with immunoSEQ multiplex PCR; TCRdb's copy has only in-frame clones and lacks some. Across about 76,000 clones, the top ten clones capture 5% of the sample. Specimen: PBMCs. All receptors come from a woman aged 40 to 50 in good health and CMV-seropositive. The CDR3 runs from the conserved cysteine through the conserved F or W. D genes are given only for firm matches.

j_call v_call d_call cdr3_aa cdr3_nt
TRBJ1-6 TRBV19 NA CASRQGRTYSPLHF TGTGCCAGTAGGCAGGGGAGAACCTATTCACCCCTCCACTTT
TRBJ2-7 TRBV19 TRBD1 CASSPTGHSYEQYF TGTGCCAGTAGCCCGACAGGGCATTCCTACGAGCAGTACTTC
TRBJ2-3 TRBV6-5 TRBD1 CASSSLGQLNTDTQYF TGTGCCAGCAGTTCCCTGGGACAGCTTAACACAGATACGCAGTATTTT
TRBJ2-7 TRBV5-6 NA CASSLGSSYEQYF TGTGCCAGCAGCTTGGGCAGCTCCTACGAGCAGTACTTC
TRBJ1-4 TRBV11-2 NA CASSPDSNEKLFF TGTGCCAGCAGCCCGGACAGCAATGAAAAACTGTTTTTT
TRBJ2-5 TRBV19 NA CASSIVGSLEETQYF TGTGCCAGTAGTATAGTCGGTTCTCTTGAAGAGACCCAGTACTTC
TRBJ2-5 TRBV30 TRBD1 CAWSDGTARETQYF TGTGCCTGGAGTGACGGGACAGCCAGGGAGACCCAGTACTTC
TRBJ2-5 TRBV19 TRBD2 CASSIDQGSGRSQETQYF TGTGCCAGTAGTATAGATCAAGGTAGCGGGAGGTCCCAAGAGACCCAGTACTTC
TRBJ2-5 TRBV18 TRBD1 CASSPTGTGRASEETQYF TGTGCCAGCTCACCCACTGGGACAGGGAGGGCAAGTGAAGAGACCCAGTACTTC
TRBJ2-7 TRBV20-1 NA CSARLDYEQYF TGCAGTGCTAGGCTAGATTACGAGCAGTACTTC
TRBJ1-6 TRBV7-2 TRBD1 CASSSPQGAGRNSPLHF TGTGCCAGCAGCTCGCCACAGGGGGCGGGGAGGAATTCACCCCTCCACTTT
TRBJ1-1 TRBV11-2 NA CASSPGGTEAFF TGTGCCAGCAGCCCGGGGGGGACTGAAGCTTTCTTT
TRBJ2-7 TRBV6-5 TRBD2 CASSYGIAGAGEQYF TGTGCCAGCAGTTACGGGATAGCGGGAGCGGGAGAGCAGTACTTC
TRBJ2-1 TRBV7-9 TRBD2 CASSLGLAGGFGFNEQFF TGTGCCAGCAGCTTGGGGCTAGCGGGAGGATTTGGCTTCAATGAGCAGTTCTTC
TRBJ2-1 TRBV19 NA CASGGEGDNEQFF TGTGCCAGTGGTGGAGAAGGGGACAATGAGCAGTTCTTC
TRBJ2-1 TRBV28 TRBD1 CASSLLPGSTQGDNEQFF TGTGCCAGCAGTTTATTACCGGGGTCGACCCAGGGGGACAATGAGCAGTTCTTC
TRBJ2-3 TRBV30 TRBD2 CAWITPGLHTDTQYF TGTGCCTGGATCACACCGGGACTACACACAGATACGCAGTATTTT
TRBJ1-2 TRBV19 TRBD1 CASSTTGTGGGYTF TGTGCCAGTAGTACTACCGGGACAGGGGGTGGCTACACCTTC
TRBJ2-7 TRBV5-1 TRBD2 CASSLETSGSYEQYF TGCGCCAGCAGCTTGGAGACTAGCGGTTCCTACGAGCAGTACTTC
TRBJ2-7 TRBV14 TRBD1 CASSQGTGAYEQYF TGTGCCAGCAGCCAAGGGACAGGAGCCTACGAGCAGTACTTC
TRBJ2-7 TRBV7-3 TRBD1 CASSSHRGNYEQYF TGTGCCAGCAGCTCCCACAGGGGGAACTACGAGCAGTACTTC
TRBJ2-1 TRBV28 TRBD2 CASSPPGLAGGDEQFF TGTGCCAGCAGTCCCCCGGGACTAGCGGGAGGGGATGAGCAGTTCTTC
TRBJ2-7 TRBV2 NA CASSVRTSYEQYF TGTGCCAGCAGTGTGCGCACCTCCTACGAGCAGTACTTC
TRBJ1-2 TRBV7-2 TRBD1 CASRNRGGYTF TGTGCCAGCAGGAACAGGGGAGGCTACACCTTC
TRBJ1-1 TRBV7-2 NA CASSFSTGQEAFF TGTGCCAGCAGCTTCTCAACAGGACAAGAAGCTTTCTTT
TRBJ1-4 TRBV10-3 TRBD1 CAIILTGGKTVF TGTGCCATCATCCTGACAGGGGGAAAAACTGTTTTT
TRBJ2-3 TRBV6-4 TRBD2 CASSDSAGGPDTQYF TGTGCCAGCAGTGACTCAGCGGGGGGGCCAGATACGCAGTATTTT